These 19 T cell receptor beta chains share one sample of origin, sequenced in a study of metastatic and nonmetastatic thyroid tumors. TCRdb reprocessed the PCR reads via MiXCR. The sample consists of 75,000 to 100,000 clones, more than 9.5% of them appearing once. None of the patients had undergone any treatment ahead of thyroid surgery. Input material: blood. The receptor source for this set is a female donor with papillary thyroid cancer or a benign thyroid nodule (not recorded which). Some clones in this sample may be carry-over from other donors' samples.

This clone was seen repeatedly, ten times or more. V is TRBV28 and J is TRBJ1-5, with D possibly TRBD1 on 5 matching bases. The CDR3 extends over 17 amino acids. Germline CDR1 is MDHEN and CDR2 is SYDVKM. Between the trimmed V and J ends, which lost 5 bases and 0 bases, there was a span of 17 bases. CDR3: CASSPRLGRYSNQPQHF. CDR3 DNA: TGTGCCAGCAGTCCCCGGCTGGGACGGTATAGCAATCAGCCCCAGCATTTT.

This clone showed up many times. As DNA, the CDR3 is TGTGCCACCGAGGGGCCCCTCTACGAGCAGTACTTC. It is translated as CATEGPLYEQYF. The V gene is TRBV28, the J gene TRBJ2-7, with D tentatively TRBD1 or TRBD2 (5 bases each). Germline V gene sequence: CDR1 MDHEN, CDR2 SYDVKM. The CDR3 is made up of 12 amino acids. Trimming pared 10 bases from V and 3 bases from J, leaving 13 bases between. The whole variable domain, remainder taken from reference TRBV28 and TRBJ2-7, is DVKVTQSSRYLVKRTGEKVFLECVQDMDHENMFWYRQDPGLGLRLIYFSYDVKMKEKGDIPEGYSVSREKKERFSLILESASTNQTSMYLCATEGPLYEQYFGPGTRLTVT.

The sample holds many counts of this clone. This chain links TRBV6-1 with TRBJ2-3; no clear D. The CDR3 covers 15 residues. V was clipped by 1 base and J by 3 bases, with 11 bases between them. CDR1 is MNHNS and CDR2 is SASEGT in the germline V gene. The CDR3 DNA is TGTGCCAGCAGTGAAGTCAGTCTAGGGACAGATACGCAGTATTTT. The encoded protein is CASSEVSLGTDTQYF.

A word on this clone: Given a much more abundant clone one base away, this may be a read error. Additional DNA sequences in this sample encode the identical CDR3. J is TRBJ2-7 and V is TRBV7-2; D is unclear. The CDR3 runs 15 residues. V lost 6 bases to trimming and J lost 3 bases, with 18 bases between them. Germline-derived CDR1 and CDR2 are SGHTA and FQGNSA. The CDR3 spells CASSTLGDVCYEQYF. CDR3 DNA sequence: TGTGCCAGCAGTACCCTGGGTGACGTCTGCTACGAGCAGTACTTC.

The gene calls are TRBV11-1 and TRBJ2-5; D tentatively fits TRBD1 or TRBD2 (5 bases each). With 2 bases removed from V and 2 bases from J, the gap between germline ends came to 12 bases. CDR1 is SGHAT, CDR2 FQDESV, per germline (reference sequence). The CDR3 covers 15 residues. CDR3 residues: CASSLSSGPQETQYF. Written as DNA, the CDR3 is TGTGCCAGCAGCTTATCCTCGGGACCACAAGAGACCCAGTACTTC.

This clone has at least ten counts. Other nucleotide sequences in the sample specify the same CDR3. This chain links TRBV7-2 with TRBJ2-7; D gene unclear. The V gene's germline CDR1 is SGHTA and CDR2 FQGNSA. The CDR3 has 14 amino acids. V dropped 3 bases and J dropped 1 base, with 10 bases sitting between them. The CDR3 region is CASSLSHRSYEQYF. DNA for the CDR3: TGTGCCAGCAGCTTGAGTCACAGATCCTACGAGCAGTACTTC. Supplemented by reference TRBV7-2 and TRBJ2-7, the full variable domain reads GAGVSQSPSNKVTEKGKDVELRCDPISGHTALYWYRQSLGQGLEFLIYFQGNSAPDKSGLPSDRFSAERTGGSVSTLTIQRTQQEDSAVYLCASSLSHRSYEQYFGPGTRLTVT.

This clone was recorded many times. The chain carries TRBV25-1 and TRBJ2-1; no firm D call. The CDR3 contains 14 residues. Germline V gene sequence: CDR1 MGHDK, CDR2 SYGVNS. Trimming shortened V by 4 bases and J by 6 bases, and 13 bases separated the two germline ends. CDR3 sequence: CASSGYGFSNEQFF. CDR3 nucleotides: TGTGCCAGCAGTGGCTACGGGTTCTCCAATGAGCAGTTCTTC.

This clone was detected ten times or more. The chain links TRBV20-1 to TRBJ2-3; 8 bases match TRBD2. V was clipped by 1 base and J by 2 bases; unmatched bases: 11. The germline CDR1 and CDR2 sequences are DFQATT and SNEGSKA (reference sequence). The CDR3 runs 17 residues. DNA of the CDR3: TGCAGTGCTAGAGCCGTCCCAACTAGCGGCGCCACAGATACGCAGTATTTT. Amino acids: CSARAVPTSGATDTQYF.

Here the CDR3 reads CASSCGGTRYEQYF. The CDR3 DNA follows: TGTGCCAGCAGTTGTGGTGGTACAAGGTACGAGCAGTACTTC. The rearrangement joins TRBV6-1 to TRBJ2-7; no clear D. Trimming removed 5 bases at V and 4 bases at J, with 15 bases between. Germline V gene data show CDR1 as MNHNS and CDR2 as SASEGT. There are 14 residues in the CDR3.

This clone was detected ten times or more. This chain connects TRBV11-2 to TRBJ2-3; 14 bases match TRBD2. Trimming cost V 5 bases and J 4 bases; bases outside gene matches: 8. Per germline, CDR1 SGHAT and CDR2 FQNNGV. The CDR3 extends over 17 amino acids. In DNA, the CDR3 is TGTGCCAGCAGCCGGACTAGCGGGAGGAGGGAGTCAGATACGCAGTATTTT. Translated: CASSRTSGRRESDTQYF.

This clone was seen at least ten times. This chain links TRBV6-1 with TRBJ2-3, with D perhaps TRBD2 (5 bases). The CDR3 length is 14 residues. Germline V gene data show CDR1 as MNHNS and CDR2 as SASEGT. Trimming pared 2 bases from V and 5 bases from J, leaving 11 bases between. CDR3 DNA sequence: TGTGCCAGCAGTGAATCTAGCTTAAGAGATACGCAGTATTTT. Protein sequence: CASSESSLRDTQYF.

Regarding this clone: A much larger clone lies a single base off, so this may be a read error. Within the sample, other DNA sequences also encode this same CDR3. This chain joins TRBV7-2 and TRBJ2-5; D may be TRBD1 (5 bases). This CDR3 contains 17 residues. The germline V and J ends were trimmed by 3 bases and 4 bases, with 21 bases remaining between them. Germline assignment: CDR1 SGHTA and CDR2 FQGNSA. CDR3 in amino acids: CASSFPAGLRVAETQYF. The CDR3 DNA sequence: TGTGCCAGCAGCTTTCCCGCAGGGCTCCGGGTGGCAGAGACCCAGTACTTC.

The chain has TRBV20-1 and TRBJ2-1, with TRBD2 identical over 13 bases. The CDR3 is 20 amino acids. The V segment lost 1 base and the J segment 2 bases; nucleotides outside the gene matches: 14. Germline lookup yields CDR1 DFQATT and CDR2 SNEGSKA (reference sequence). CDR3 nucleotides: TGCAGTGCTAGAGTGGGGCAGTCCAGAGGGACTAGCGGGACCTACAATGAGCAGTTCTTC. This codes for CSARVGQSRGTSGTYNEQFF.

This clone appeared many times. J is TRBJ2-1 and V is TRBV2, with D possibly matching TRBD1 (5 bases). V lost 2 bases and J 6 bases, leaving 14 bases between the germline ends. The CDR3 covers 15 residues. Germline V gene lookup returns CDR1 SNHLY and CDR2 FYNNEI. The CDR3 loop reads CASSETGVSRNEQFF. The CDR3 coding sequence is TGTGCCAGCAGTGAAACAGGCGTTAGCCGCAATGAGCAGTTCTTC. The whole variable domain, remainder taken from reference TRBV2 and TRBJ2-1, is EPEVTQTPSHQVTQMGQEVILRCVPISNHLYFYWYRQILGQKVEFLVSFYNNEISEKSEIFDDQFSVERPDGSNFTLKIRSTKLEDSAMYFCASSETGVSRNEQFFGPGTRLTVL.

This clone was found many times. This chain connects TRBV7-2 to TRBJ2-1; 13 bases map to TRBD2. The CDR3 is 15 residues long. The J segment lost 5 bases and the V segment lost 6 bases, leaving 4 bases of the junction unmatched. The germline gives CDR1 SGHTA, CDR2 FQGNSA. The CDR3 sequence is CASSPTSGRNNEQFF. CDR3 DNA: TGTGCCAGCAGTCCGACTAGCGGGAGGAACAATGAGCAGTTCTTC. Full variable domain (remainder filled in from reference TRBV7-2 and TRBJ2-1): GAGVSQSPSNKVTEKGKDVELRCDPISGHTALYWYRQSLGQGLEFLIYFQGNSAPDKSGLPSDRFSAERTGGSVSTLTIQRTQQEDSAVYLCASSPTSGRNNEQFFGPGTRLTVL.

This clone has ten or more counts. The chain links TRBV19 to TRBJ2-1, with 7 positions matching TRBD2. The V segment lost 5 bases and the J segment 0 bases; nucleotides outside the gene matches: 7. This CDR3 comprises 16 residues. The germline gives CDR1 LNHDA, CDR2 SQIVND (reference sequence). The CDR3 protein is CASSVSGLGSYNEQFF. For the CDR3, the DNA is TGTGCCAGTAGTGTCTCCGGACTAGGCTCCTACAATGAGCAGTTCTTC.

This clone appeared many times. In DNA, the CDR3 is TGTGCCAGCTCACCACTCCCAGCGGGAGACATCCTAGCCAAAAACATTCAGTACTTC. This codes for CASSPLPAGDILAKNIQYF. The chain carries TRBV18 and TRBJ2-4, with 8 bases lining up with TRBD2. The CDR3 extends over 19 amino acids. Germline V gene lookup returns CDR1 KGHSH and CDR2 LQKENI. The ends lost 1 base at V and 0 bases at J; junction bases unmatched: 11.

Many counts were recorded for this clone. The CDR3 DNA follows: TGTGCCAGCAGTATCTACGGCAGGGGCTATGGCTACACCTTC. The encoded protein is CASSIYGRGYGYTF. The chain employs TRBV28 and TRBJ1-2, with a weak D call TRBD1 (6 bases). The CDR3 is 14 amino acids. Germline CDR1 and CDR2: MDHEN and SYDVKM. With 5 bases removed from V and 4 bases from J, the gap between germline ends came to 14 bases.

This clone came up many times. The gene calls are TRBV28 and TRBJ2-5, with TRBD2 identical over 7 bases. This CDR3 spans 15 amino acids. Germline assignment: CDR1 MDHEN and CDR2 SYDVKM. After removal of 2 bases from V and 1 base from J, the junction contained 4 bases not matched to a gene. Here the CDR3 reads CASSLSGGSQETQYF. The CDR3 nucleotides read TGTGCCAGCAGTTTAAGTGGCGGGAGCCAAGAGACCCAGTACTTC.